Here is one T cell receptor (beta chain) with its context. No cognate antigen has been identified for it. Per-base quality was not reported, and no clone a single base away is much larger than it. Using the deep immunoSEQ assay, TCR CDR3 regions were amplified from genomic DNA by multiplex PCR. Extracted genomic DNA from each cell subset was spread evenly across all wells of several immunoSEQ 96-well plates, with each plate serving as a replicate. For sorted subsets, roughly 190 ng of genomic DNA, equivalent to some 33,000 T cell genomes, went into each replicate PCR. Purified libraries were measured with a Qubit 3.0 fluorometer, size-checked on a Bioanalyzer 2100, and measured again with the KAPA Library Quantification kit. Every immunoSEQ 96-well plate was sequenced on a dedicated single-read 150-cycle Illumina NextSeq 550 flow cell. Turning to the authors' computational methods: Because only junctional sequences without quality scores were contained in the immunoSEQ output, filtering matching that applied to full-length reads could not be performed. To assign V/J genes and CDR3, sequences were annotated against IMGT germline references using PyIR, a Python wrapper for IgBLAST v1.9. Any read was removed if the V/J assignment was weak (E-value above 1e-6), the CDR3 was missing, or the read contained stop codons, out-of-frame junctions, or ambiguous translated residues. V3J clonotypes were defined by identical inferred V gene, J gene, and CDR3 amino acid sequence. Percentage overlap between repertoires was computed as shared unique clonotypes divided by the size of the smaller repertoire. Repertoire richness was assessed with RTK rarefaction, the Chao1 estimator, and Recon v2.1 estimates of unobserved clonotypes. For all TCRbeta clonotypes obtained by the gDNA method from a few donors, generation probabilities were computed with OLGA. This immuneACCESS table, as held by TCRdb, lists in-frame sequences with V and J called but not all clones. Of the missing ones, under half trace to an unresolved V gene in checked studies; the others have no known cause. V, J and clone size are taken as reported in that table, and D and trimming were inferred from the DNA itself. The sample profile shows 2 million to 2.5 million clones; 80% to 95% of them were found once. The ten largest clones take up more than 0.35% of the sample.

This sample is drawn from a study of shared clonotypes between healthy human individuals (TCRdb year 2020). In the study overall: Three men and a couple of women, aged 18 to 49 years, made up the cohort. Per donor, three plates each were used for CD4 naive and CD4 memory, two for CD8 naive, and one for CD8 memory. Different laboratories and diverse techniques were used to prepare libraries and sequence TCR repertoires, to increase sequencing depth and limit assay-specific biases. Leukapheresis yielded between about 0.9 and 9 billion PBMCs per donor. The study deeply sequenced blood TCR repertoires of about 5 healthy adults to estimate repertoire size and the extent of clonotype sharing between individuals. Broader findings and caveats from the paper: Higher generation probabilities were observed for clonotypes shared by all four sorted-subset donors than for non-shared clonotypes. Based on pairwise subsampling, the degree of clonotype sharing among donors was expected to be affected by sequencing depth. Across a few donors, roughly 5% of naive CD4, roughly 3.4% of naive CD8, approximately 2.5% of memory CD4, and 0.4% to 0.45% of memory CD8 clonotypes were shared. Sampling was restricted to blood, and TCR repertoires in tissue are likely to differ from TCR repertoires in blood. Because the study included a small number of donors, the genetic and exposure-history diversity represented was limited. Rarefaction of sorted-subset datasets indicated incomplete sequencing despite the large sequencing depth. Naive subsets generally had larger estimated clonotype richness than memory subsets.

Including the terminal cysteine and phenylalanine, the CDR3 comprises 15 residues. Of all the DNA, just the CDR3 is kept, 45 bases in frame from base 1. Reading the germline V gene gives CDR1 SGHDN and CDR2 FVKESK. Trimming at the junction amounts to 1 base on V and 8 bases on J, and the germline ends lie 14 bases apart. The donors were healthy, HIV-negative adults with no recently reported acute infections or vaccinations. Every donor was a Caucasian adult living in Nashville, Tennessee, USA. CD4+ T cells were enriched by magnetic negative selection, after which naive cells were positively selected on CD45RA and the negative fraction was taken as the memory subset. Blood was obtained by leukapheresis, after which PBMCs were separated by Ficoll-Histopaque density gradient centrifugation and cryopreserved in liquid nitrogen vapor phase. Analytical flow cytometry was used to check the purity and quantity of every magnetically sorted T cell population. From each sorted fraction, genomic DNA was isolated and quantified by UV absorbance on a Nanodrop 2000c.

Sequencing was done on a sample of naive CD4+ T cells from PBMCs. The intended sense of this specimen's cell subset or site label: CD45RA+ positively selected. The clonotype originates from a man younger than 30 in good health. Some clones in this sample may be carry-over from other donors' samples. Rearrangement joined TRBV14 to TRBJ1-4; a tentative D match to TRBD1 spans 5 bases. The bases are TGTGCCAGCAGCCAAGCCCCAGGGTTGGGAGAAAAACTGTTTTTT. Translated, it gives CASSQAPGLGEKLFF.